The entry below describes one T cell receptor beta chain. The data were obtained in a study of blood T cell repertoires in COVID-19. Across the whole study: Researchers got acute and convalescent COVID-19 samples from the United States, Italy and Spain. The analysed material was cDNA or gDNA that came from T cells, B-cell-depleted T cells, or PBMCs.

Original analysis: Scientists estimated how many nucleated cells there were by amplifying reference gene primers. Repertoires were generated with immunoSEQ multiplex PCR, while TCRdb's copy carries only in-frame clones and drops some. V and J calls and clone size are as listed in that table; D and trimming were resolved from the DNA. The sample has about 140,000 clones; approximately 80% are singletons. The V gene end was trimmed by 5 bases and the J gene end by 6 bases; junction bases not matched to a gene: 10. Germline CDR1 is SGHTA and CDR2 is FQGNSA. The CDR3 extends over 16 amino acids. Which cohort a participant joined came from the clinical history participants gave.

The sequenced material came from PBMCs or T cells enriched from blood (not recorded which). The sequence derives from a woman aged 18-29 years who had been exposed to COVID-19. The chain couples TRBV7-2 to TRBJ2-3; TRBD2 agrees at 11 bases. CDR3 sequence (DNA): TGTGCCAGCAGCCAAGATAGCGGGAGGGTTGCGGATACGCAGTATTTT. Translating it yields CASSQDSGRVADTQYF. Full variable domain (rest looked up from reference TRBV7-2 and TRBJ2-3): GAGVSQSPSNKVTEKGKDVELRCDPISGHTALYWYRQSLGQGLEFLIYFQGNSAPDKSGLPSDRFSAERTGGSVSTLTIQRTQQEDSAVYLCASSQDSGRVADTQYFGPGTRLTVL.